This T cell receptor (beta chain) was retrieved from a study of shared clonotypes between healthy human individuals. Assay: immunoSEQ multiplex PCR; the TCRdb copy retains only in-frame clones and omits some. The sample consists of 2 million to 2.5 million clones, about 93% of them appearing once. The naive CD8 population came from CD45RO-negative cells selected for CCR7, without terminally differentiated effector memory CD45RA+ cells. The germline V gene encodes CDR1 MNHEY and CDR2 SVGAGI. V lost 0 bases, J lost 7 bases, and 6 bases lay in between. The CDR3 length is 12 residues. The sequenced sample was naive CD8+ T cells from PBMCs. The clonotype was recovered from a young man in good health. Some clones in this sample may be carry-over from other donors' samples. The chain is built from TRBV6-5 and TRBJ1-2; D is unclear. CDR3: CASSYSQVGYTF. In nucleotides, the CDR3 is TGTGCCAGCAGTTACTCGCAGGTTGGCTACACCTTC.